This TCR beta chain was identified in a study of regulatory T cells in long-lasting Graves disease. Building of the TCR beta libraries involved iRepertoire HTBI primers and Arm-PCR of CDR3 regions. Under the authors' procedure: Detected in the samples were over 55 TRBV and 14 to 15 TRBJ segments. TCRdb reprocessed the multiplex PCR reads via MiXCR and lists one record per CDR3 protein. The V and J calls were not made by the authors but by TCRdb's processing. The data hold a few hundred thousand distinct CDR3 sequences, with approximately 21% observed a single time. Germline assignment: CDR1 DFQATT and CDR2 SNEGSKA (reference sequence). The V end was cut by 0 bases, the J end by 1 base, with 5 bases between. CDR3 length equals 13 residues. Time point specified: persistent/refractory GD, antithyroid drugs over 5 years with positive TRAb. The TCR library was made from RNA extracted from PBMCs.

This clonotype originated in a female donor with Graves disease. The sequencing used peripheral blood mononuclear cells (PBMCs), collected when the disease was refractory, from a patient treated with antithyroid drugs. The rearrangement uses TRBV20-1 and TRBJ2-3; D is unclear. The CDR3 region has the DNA TGCAGTGCTAGAGATGCCGGCACAGATACGCAGTATTTT. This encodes CSARDAGTDTQYF.